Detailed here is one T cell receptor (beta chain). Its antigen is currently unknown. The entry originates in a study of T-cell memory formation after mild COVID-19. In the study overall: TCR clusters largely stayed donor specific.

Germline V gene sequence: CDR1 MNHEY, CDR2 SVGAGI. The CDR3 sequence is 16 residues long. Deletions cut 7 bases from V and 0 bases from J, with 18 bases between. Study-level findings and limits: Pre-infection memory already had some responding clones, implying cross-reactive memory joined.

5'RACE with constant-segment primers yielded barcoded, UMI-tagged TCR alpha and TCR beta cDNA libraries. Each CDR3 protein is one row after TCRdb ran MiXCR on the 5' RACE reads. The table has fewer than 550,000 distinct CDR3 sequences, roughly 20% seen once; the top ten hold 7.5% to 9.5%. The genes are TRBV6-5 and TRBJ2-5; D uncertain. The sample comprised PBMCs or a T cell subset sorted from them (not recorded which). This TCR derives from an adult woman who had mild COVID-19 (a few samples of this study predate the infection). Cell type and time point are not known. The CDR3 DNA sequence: TGTGCCAGCAACCCTCAGCAGGCCTGGTACCAAGAGACCCAGTACTTC. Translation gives CASNPQQAWYQETQYF.